Sequencing of this T cell receptor beta chain was carried out in a study of cytomegalovirus exposure and HLA in healthy donors (dated by TCRdb to about 2017). About the full investigation: According to an earlier analysis of 550 to 700 of the donors, some 180 million T cells yielded 90 million to 140 million unique TCR beta sequences and around 300 Gb of sequence data. Both class I and class II loci were covered by HLA typing, at four-digit resolution. An early release that covered more than 550 HLA-typed donors contained approximately 300 gigabases of sequencing data and approximately 85 million unique TCR sequences. Genome-wide SNP genotypes for about three fifths of the roughly 700 donors were used in a later genetic analysis, which treated that subset as a discovery cohort. Because of strong linkage in the cohort, 5 or 6 DR-DQ haplotypes were treated as single units for association and clustering. An earlier analysis of 587 of the donors used high-throughput TCR beta sequencing to judge whether each TCR beta V gene segment behaved as functional or pseudogenic. The study profiled the T cell repertoires of approximately 700 subjects by immunosequencing and related them to cytomegalovirus serostatus. A separate validation cohort of 90 to 150 different subjects was used in addition to the roughly 720-subject first cohort. On average, roughly 200,000 unique TCR beta nucleotide sequences were sequenced per donor among roughly 430 genotyped donors of the cohort, with roughly 18% of those sequences being non-productive. The aim of the study was to test whether cataloging public T cell receptors could identify signatures of past pathogen exposure. All discovery cohort repertoires had been generated on a single sequencing platform. Donor age, sex, ethnicity and CMV serostatus were compiled alongside the repertoire data. The number of typed donors differed by locus: about 620-640 for A, B, C, DRB1 and DQB1; some 500 for DQA1; 606 for DPA1; and some 430 for DPB1. The genetic ancestry cluster associated with self-reported Caucasian donors included roughly four fifths of the approximately 400 genotyped donors. The later analysis used no new phenotypic data to find candidate immune exposures, relying instead on TCR beta sequences and their occurrence across donors. In a later analysis, previously published TCR beta repertoires from fewer than 750 donors were re-analyzed and high-resolution HLA genotyping was added so that TCR occurrence patterns could be studied. To predict cytomegalovirus infection status, the study combined high-throughput TCR immunosequencing, statistical association of individual TCRs with disease status, and machine learning. Broad study findings and their caveats: Cytomegalovirus status was reported to be diagnosed by the classifier with high specificity and sensitivity in both the original and validation cohorts. Presence/absence analyses assumed roughly uniform sequencing depth across donors, an assumption that may not hold. While some public TCRs were present in many individuals, most TCR sequences turned up only very rarely across donors. A later analysis found that HLA-associated TCR beta chains were more clonally expanded and had lower generation probabilities than equally common non-associated chains. A further reported finding was that TCR beta sequences accurately predicted the HLA-A and HLA-B alleles for most subjects in the first cohort. A later analysis found that TCR association rates varied across HLA loci, with DRB1 alleles showing the most associated TCRs and HLA-C alleles the fewest. Because HLA typing was missing for some donors at each locus, association tests included only the typed subset. A group of highly shared sequence variants was considered likely to be a technical artifact of the sequencing pipeline. Linkage disequilibrium might explain the correlated functional status among segregating V segments, but an unknown experimental factor could not be excluded. In vitro tests confirmed that three of the cytomegalovirus-associated TCR beta chains recognize cytomegalovirus antigens. The earlier analysis of approximately 540 of the donors excluded roughly 17 rarely observed V segments, including chromosome 9 orphons, because counts were too low. It was suggested by the authors that the approach could potentially be generalized to other disease states and immunological phenotypes. Some IMGT-functional V segments, including TRBV6-2 and TRBV6-3, could not be told apart with the 87-base-pair reads, so those segments were excluded. A later genetic analysis associated a missense DCLRE1C variant with V-gene and J-gene trimming of TCR beta chains, and an independent cohort replicated the association. A total of 150 or so TCR beta chains were listed by the study as associated with cytomegalovirus. Strong co-occurrence of HLA alleles, especially DR and DQ, made assigning TCR associations to individual alleles difficult. The cohort was sequenced for TCR beta chains only, and without alpha or paired-chain data the features that could be detected were limited. Broadly in line with IMGT annotations, most TCR beta V segments showed up in productive rearrangements about 90% or about 30% of the time in an earlier analysis of a few hundred of the donors. In a later analysis, most CMV-associated TCR beta chains were found to appear HLA-restricted, with HLA associations seemingly driven largely by CMV exposure. For the cohort, immune exposure information was limited to CMV serostatus. Specific HLA alleles were associated with 15,000 to 20,000 TCR beta sequences at a false discovery rate of 0.05 in a later analysis. Several of the top co-occurrence clusters appeared to be linked to parvovirus B19, influenza, CMV and Epstein-Barr virus, according to a later analysis. Compared with the roughly 670-donor mean, donors in an Asian-associated ancestry cluster had fewer N-insertions in productive TCRs, according to a later genetic analysis.

In the case of this clone: Which antigen it targets is not known. Nothing much larger sits one base from this clone, and base qualities are not available.

Trimming leaves V shorter by 5 bases and J shorter by 4 bases, with the junction holding 9 bases beyond the gene matches. The CDR3, from cysteine to phenylalanine, totals 16 residues. Only the CDR3 part of the read is kept: 48 bases, read in frame from the first base. CDR1 and CDR2 (MNHEY, SMNVEV) derive from the germline V gene (reference sequence). The cohort comprised several hundred healthy bone marrow donors. At the time of sampling, every cohort member was nominally healthy, though immune exposures that went unrecorded were likely present. The donor was CMV seronegative and belonged to the group of under 400 seronegative cohort members. Every donor gave a peripheral blood sample, and the peripheral blood mononuclear cells from that sample were used for TCR beta sequencing. Genomic DNA was extracted from the blood cell samples with the Qiagen DNeasy Blood Extraction Kit. Libraries came from the immunoSEQ multiplex PCR assay. The multiplex PCR relied on a mix of 60 forward primers for TCR Vbeta segments and 13 reverse primers for TCR Jbeta segments. The CDR3 region of rearranged TCR beta genes was amplified from genomic DNA with a multiplex PCR assay. Amplified TCR beta libraries were sequenced as 87-base-pair reads on the Illumina HiSeq System. The study's own analysis went as follows. A later analysis counted tens of millions of unique TCR beta chains across the 690 or so repertoires, and some 12 million of these chains were shared by at least two donors. Raw reads were error-corrected and collapsed into unique sequences with a nearest-neighbor algorithm that merged closely related sequences to remove PCR and sequencing errors. Alignment of CDR3 sequences to IMGT reference sequences was used to assign V, D and J gene segments. For a sequence to be retained, a match of at least six nucleotides to both a V gene segment and a J gene segment was required. A rearrangement counted as productive if the CDR3 had no stop codons and remained in frame with V and J, and every other rearrangement counted as non-productive. Following IMGT convention, CDR3 was defined as the stretch from the second conserved V-encoded cysteine up to the conserved J-encoded phenylalanine. Sequences without an unambiguous match to a single V gene segment were excluded from the earlier analysis of several hundred of the donors. An earlier analysis of a few hundred of the donors called V segments functional above 56.7% productive rearrangements and segregating when the between-donor standard deviation exceeded 5%. A statistical classification framework was built to diagnose cytomegalovirus status from the catalog of TCR beta chain sequences. V and J gene assignment, in a later analysis, came from comparing TCR nucleotide sequences with IMGT/GENE-DB human TR gene sequences. Using the TCRdist pipeline, a later analysis assigned CDR3 sequences along with most-parsimonious VDJ recombination scenarios. In a later analysis, each TCR beta chain was defined by its CDR3 amino acid sequence together with its V-gene family, and reads without a unique V-gene family were excluded. As a way to deal with suspected cross-contamination and a sequencing artifact, a later analysis dropped 592 nucleotide sequences that were highly shared and had low generation probability. In a later analysis, a clonal expansion index was calculated for each public chain from normalized within-repertoire ranks of inferred template counts. In a later analysis, generation probabilities were computed with a VDJ recombination model fitted to out-of-frame rearrangements, and the resulting probabilities were checked against IGoR. In a later analysis, TCR-TCR, TCR-HLA and TCR-CMV co-occurrence was scored with hypergeometric tests, and a repertoire-size bias correction was applied to TCR pairs. A later analysis estimated false discovery rates by permuting HLA or CMV assignments 20 times. In a later analysis, co-occurring TCRs were grouped with DBSCAN, and TCRdist sequence similarity was added when clustering was performed within HLA-allele-positive subsets. Repertoires with fewer than 30,000 or more than 120,000 public chains, plus five repertoires with anomalous nucleotide sharing, were excluded from co-occurrence clustering. Imported from immuneACCESS, the table was reduced by TCRdb to in-frame sequences with V and J called. These copies leave out some clones; in studies compared against another copy, an unresolved V gene accounts for under half, and the cause of the remainder is not known. That table is the source of V, J and clone size, and D and trimming were worked out from the DNA. The sample table records about 82,000 clones; around 70% of these occur just once. Approximately 8.2% of the sample is held by the ten biggest clonotypes.

The rearranged chain carries TRBV27 and TRBJ2-2; TRBD2 fits 8 bases in the junction. The clonotype comes from a man aged 60-69 years in good health and CMV-seronegative. Material: PBMCs. The DNA sequence is as follows: TGTGCCAGCAGTGGAGGACTAGCCGTTGCCACCGGGGAGCTGTTTTTT. Its translation is CASSGGLAVATGELFF.